Each of the 27 T cell receptor beta chains below was sequenced from the same sample in a study of technical replicates of blood from a few donors. Only in-frame clones appear in the TCRdb table, and some are missing; sequencing was by immunoSEQ multiplex PCR. The sample yields over 90,000 clones, approximately 95% seen once. Sequenced material: T cells isolated from PBMCs. The receptors originated from a human donor in good health.

The chain carries TRBV28 and TRBJ2-1; 9 bases fit TRBD2. CDR3 length: 17 amino acids. V was clipped by 3 bases and J by 8 bases; unmatched bases: 14. CDR1 and CDR2 (germline): MDHEN, SYDVKM. CDR3 coding DNA: TGTGCCAGCAGTTTTTTTCGGCGGGAGGGCCATATCGATGAGCAGTTCTTC. Translating gives CASSFFRREGHIDEQFF.

This chain joins TRBV14 and TRBJ1-1, with D possibly matching TRBD1 (5 bases). V dropped 6 bases and J dropped 4 bases, with 12 bases sitting between them. The CDR3 contains 13 residues. Germline loops: CDR1 SGHDN, CDR2 FVKESK. The CDR3 region has the DNA TGTGCCAGCAGGGGCCAGGGCAGCACTGAAGCTTTCTTT. Its translation is CASRGQGSTEAFF.

CDR3 coding DNA: TGCGCCAGTGCGACAGGGGACACGAACACCGGGGAGCTGTTTTTT. Translating it yields CASATGDTNTGELFF. The chain carries TRBV10-1 and TRBJ2-2; 8 nucleotides agree with TRBD1. CDR3 length equals 15 residues. V shed 9 bases and J 0 bases; nucleotides not matched to a gene: 6. CDR1 is WNHNN and CDR2 is SYGVQD in the germline V gene (reference sequence).

This rearrangement joins TRBV5-1 to TRBJ2-1; 10 nucleotides agree with TRBD2. Germline V lookup: CDR1 SGHRS, CDR2 YFSETQ. V trimming: 4 bases; J trimming: 3 bases; junction bases outside the gene matches: 4. The CDR3 contains 15 residues. The CDR3 loop is CASSEGLAVYNEQFF. CDR3 in DNA: TGCGCCAGCAGCGAAGGACTAGCGGTCTACAATGAGCAGTTCTTC. The variable domain in full, completed from reference TRBV5-1 and TRBJ2-1, reads KAGVTQTPRYLIKTRGQQVTLSCSPISGHRSVSWYQQTPGQGLQFLFEYFSETQRNKGNFPGRFSGRQFSNSRSEMNVSTLELGDSALYLCASSEGLAVYNEQFFGPGTRLTVL.

The CDR3 nucleotides are TGTGCCAGCTCACCGATGGACTTAGCCAAAAACATTCAGTACTTC. Translated: CASSPMDLAKNIQYF. J is TRBJ2-4 and V is TRBV18, with D perhaps matching TRBD2 (5 bases). The V and J ends lost 3 bases and 0 bases respectively, with 9 bases between them. This CDR3 is 15 amino acids long. The V gene's germline CDR1 is KGHSH and CDR2 LQKENI.

The rearrangement links TRBV11-2 to TRBJ1-1; the D gene is possibly TRBD1 (5 bases). Trimming shortened V by 5 bases and J by 0 bases, and 13 bases separated the two germline ends. This CDR3 has 15 residues. The germline V gene encodes CDR1 SGHAT and CDR2 FQNNGV. This CDR3 reads CASSHRGRVNTEAFF. The CDR3 DNA is TGTGCCAGCAGCCACAGAGGCAGGGTGAACACTGAAGCTTTCTTT.

The chain recombines TRBV7-9 with TRBJ2-7; the match to TRBD2 covers 7 bases. V shed 5 bases and J 5 bases; nucleotides not matched to a gene: 6. CDR3 length: 13 residues. CDR1 and CDR2 from the germline V gene are SEHNR and FQNEAQ (reference sequence). The CDR3 coding sequence is TGTGCCAGCAGCCGGACTAGTGACGACGAGCAGTACTTC. It is translated as CASSRTSDDEQYF.

To note about this clone: Other DNA sequences of this sample code for an identical CDR3. This chain connects TRBV28 to TRBJ2-5, with D perhaps matching TRBD2 (5 bases). The CDR3 consists of 16 residues. CDR1 is MDHEN and CDR2 is SYDVKM in the germline V gene. V dropped 4 bases and J dropped 1 base, with 16 bases sitting between them. As DNA, the CDR3 is TGTGCCAGCAGTTGGCCGGAGAGGGCAACCCAAGAGACCCAGTACTTC. As protein: CASSWPERATQETQYF.

The chain couples TRBV19 to TRBJ2-1; 10 nucleotides agree with TRBD2. The trim removed 0 bases at V and 3 bases at J, leaving 5 bases unmatched. The germline CDR1 and CDR2 sequences are LNHDA and SQIVND (reference sequence). This CDR3 is 17 amino acids long. For the CDR3, the DNA is TGTGCCAGTAGTATAGATCTTAGCGGGGGGATCTACAATGAGCAGTTCTTC. It encodes CASSIDLSGGIYNEQFF.

This clone was counted a single time. The V and J genes are TRBV6-1 and TRBJ2-2, with TRBD2 identical over 11 bases. The junction had 10 bases not matched to a gene; V was cut back by 9 bases and J by 7 bases. The CDR3 contains 15 residues. Germline loops: CDR1 MNHNS, CDR2 SASEGT. This chain's CDR3 is CASGEVAGGFGELFF. The CDR3 DNA follows: TGTGCCAGTGGGGAGGTAGCGGGGGGGTTCGGGGAGCTGTTTTTT.

The chain uses TRBV27 and TRBJ1-1; D might be TRBD1 (5 bases). The CDR3 consists of 14 residues. V lost 2 bases, J lost 5 bases, and 12 bases lay in between. Germline V gives CDR1 MNHEY, CDR2 SMNVEV (reference sequence). The CDR3: CASSLQGGGTEAFF. The CDR3 DNA is TGTGCCAGCAGTTTACAGGGTGGGGGGACTGAAGCTTTCTTT.

The gene calls are TRBV10-2 and TRBJ1-5, with D perhaps matching TRBD1 (6 bases). Germline CDR1 is WSHSY and CDR2 is SAAADI. V was cut by 2 bases and J by 2 bases, with 10 bases left in between. This CDR3 is 15 amino acids long. The CDR3 nucleotides are TGCGCCAGCAGTGAGGGTAACAGGGGCAATCAGCCCCAGCATTTT. It specifies CASSEGNRGNQPQHF.

This chain links TRBV18 with TRBJ2-5; TRBD2 aligns across 8 bases. Germline CDR1 and CDR2: KGHSH and LQKENI. V shed 0 bases, J shed 4 bases, and the junction held 4 bases outside the gene matches. This CDR3 is 15 amino acids long. The CDR3 reads CASSPPRSGRETQYF. For the CDR3, the DNA is TGTGCCAGCTCACCACCGAGGAGCGGGAGAGAGACCCAGTACTTC.

This clone was seen only once. This CDR3 is CASSKRGLVTDTQYF. As DNA, the CDR3 is TGTGCCAGCAGCAAAAGAGGCCTAGTCACAGATACGCAGTATTTT. The chain uses TRBV21-1 and TRBJ2-3; TRBD2 reflects the table's D call only, with no check against the DNA. TRBV21-1 is deemed a pseudogene. This CDR3 has 15 amino acids.

The V call is TRBV9, the J call TRBJ2-2; 14 nucleotides line up with TRBD2. This CDR3 region has 18 residues. The V gene's germline CDR1 is SGDLS and CDR2 YYNGEE. After removal of 0 bases from V and 1 base from J, the junction contained 2 bases not matched to a gene. Written as DNA, the CDR3 is TGTGCCAGCAGCGTAGGGACTAGCGGGAGGAAGAACACCGGGGAGCTGTTTTTT. The encoded protein is CASSVGTSGRKNTGELFF.

V and J are TRBV6-5 and TRBJ2-7; tentative D call: TRBD1 (6 bases). Trimming took off 2 bases at V and 3 bases at J, with 14 bases between the two ends. CDR3 size: 15 residues. The V gene's germline CDR1 is MNHEY and CDR2 SVGAGI. DNA for the CDR3: TGTGCCAGCAGTTACACAGAAGACAGGAACTACGAGCAGTACTTC. Translated, it gives CASSYTEDRNYEQYF.

This clone occurred once. The V and J genes are TRBV15 and TRBJ2-3; D gene ambiguous. Germline values: CDR1 LNHNV, CDR2 YYDKDF (reference sequence). V was shortened by 8 bases and J by 4 bases, with 16 bases between the two germline ends. This CDR3 is 14 amino acids long. The CDR3 nucleotides are TGTGCCACCCGCCCCCGAGGATTCGCAGATACGCAGTATTTT. It is translated as CATRPRGFADTQYF.

This chain links TRBV5-4 with TRBJ1-2, with a possible D match to TRBD1 (6 bases). Trimming removed 6 bases at V and 8 bases at J, with 11 bases between. CDR3 length: 11 residues. CDR1 and CDR2 from the germline V gene are SGHNT and YYREEE (reference sequence). In DNA form, the CDR3 reads TGTGCCAGCACAACAGGGATCGGCTACACCTTC. Amino acids: CASTTGIGYTF.

The chain uses TRBV12-5 and TRBJ1-1; D is unresolved. Germline-derived CDR1 and CDR2 are LGHNT and FRNRAP. The CDR3 is 13 amino acids. With 7 bases removed from V and 2 bases from J, the gap between germline ends came to 11 bases. CDR3 sequence: CASVWSGNTEAFF. The CDR3 DNA reads as TGTGCTAGTGTTTGGAGCGGCAACACTGAAGCTTTCTTT.

This chain uses TRBV25-1 with TRBJ2-7; tentatively, D is TRBD2 (5 bases). Trimming stripped 3 bases from V and 1 base from J, with 10 bases between. Per the germline V gene, CDR1 is MGHDK and CDR2 is SYGVNS. The CDR3 spans 14 residues. The CDR3 region is CASSEAGGSYEQYF. The CDR3 DNA sequence: TGTGCCAGCAGTGAGGCAGGCGGGTCCTACGAGCAGTACTTC.

The DNA of the CDR3 is TGTGCCAGCAGTCGAGGGGGTTCACCCCTCCACTTT. It yields the protein CASSRGGSPLHF. The V call is TRBV13, the J call TRBJ1-6, with TRBD1 as a possible D gene (6 bases). Germline V CDR1 and CDR2: PRHDT, FYEKMQ (reference sequence). This CDR3 region has 12 residues. Trimming stripped 6 bases from V and 9 bases from J, with 9 bases between.

The chain carries TRBV19 and TRBJ1-2; 8 bases align to TRBD1. This CDR3 is 16 amino acids long. The junction had 12 bases not matched to a gene; V was cut back by 5 bases and J by 4 bases. The V gene's germline CDR1 is LNHDA and CDR2 SQIVND (reference sequence). CDR3 nucleotide sequence: TGTGCCAGTAGTCTCCTCGGGCAGGGGGCTGTCTATGGCTACACCTTC. Residues: CASSLLGQGAVYGYTF.

The V call is TRBV5-6, the J call TRBJ2-1; no firm D call. The V gene lost 5 bases and the J gene lost 7 bases, with 13 bases spanning the gap. Looked up from germline, CDR1 is SGHDT and CDR2 is YYEEEE. The CDR3 is made up of 13 amino acids. CDR3 sequence: CASSGPTQNEQFF. The CDR3 region has the DNA TGTGCCAGCAGTGGGCCGACGCAAAATGAGCAGTTCTTC.

The chain couples TRBV6-1 to TRBJ1-2, with 10 bases that match TRBD1. Per germline, CDR1 MNHNS and CDR2 SASEGT. J gave up 6 bases and V 0 bases, and 1 base lay outside the gene matches. The CDR3 totals 14 residues. The DNA of the CDR3 is TGTGCCAGCAGTGAAGCCGGGACAGGGGATGGCTACACCTTC. Its translation is CASSEAGTGDGYTF.

The chain uses TRBV4-1 and TRBJ2-3; D call uncertain. From germline, CDR1 is MGHRA and CDR2 YSYEKL. V shed 2 bases and J shed 2 bases, with 14 bases lying between them. This CDR3 has 16 amino acids. The CDR3 DNA sequence: TGCGCCAGCAGCCAATCTCTTGCGCGGTCCACAGATACGCAGTATTTT. It yields the protein CASSQSLARSTDTQYF.

The V call is TRBV6-5, the J call TRBJ1-3; 9 nucleotides match TRBD1. Losses at the gene ends were 0 bases for V and 7 bases for J; bases not matched to a gene: 1. The CDR3 extends over 14 amino acids. CDR1 and CDR2 (germline): MNHEY, SVGAGI. CDR3 amino acids: CASSYSDRGNTIYF. CDR3 sequence (DNA): TGTGCCAGCAGTTACTCCGACAGGGGGAACACCATATATTTT.

The chain links TRBV2 to TRBJ2-3; TRBD2 aligns across 10 bases. The length of the CDR3 is 16 residues. Germline lookup yields CDR1 SNHLY and CDR2 FYNNEI. V lost 3 bases, J lost 1 base, and 4 bases stayed unmatched. The CDR3 spells CASSEGLAGGTDTQYF. CDR3 DNA: TGTGCCAGCAGTGAGGGGCTAGCGGGAGGCACAGATACGCAGTATTTT.